This TCR beta chain comes out of a study of T cells after yellow fever vaccination. Study summary: With SMART-Seq v4 Ultra Low Input, the fractions containing low cell numbers were prepared.

TCRdb analysed the 5' RACE reads with MiXCR anew, one entry per CDR3 protein. The sample shows roughly 120,000 distinct CDR3 sequences, roughly 6.8% of them seen only once. This clonotype was observed at least ten times. V lost 0 bases to trimming and J lost 5 bases, with 13 bases between them. Germline lookup yields CDR1 DFQATT and CDR2 SNEGSKA (reference sequence). CDR3 length equals 14 residues. The chain is built from TRBV20-1 and TRBJ1-2; D remains ambiguous. The input for sequencing was CD4+ T cells sorted from PBMCs, taken roughly 47 days after the first yellow fever vaccination. The clonotype comes from a young man who received the YFV17D yellow fever vaccine. In DNA, the CDR3 is TGCAGTGCTAGAGATCATAGGGTTCTATATGGCTACACCTTC. It specifies CSARDHRVLYGYTF.